The clone carrying this TCR beta chain was recorded many times. Unique molecular identifiers were present on the cDNA, and a universal primer site came from template switching. Each CDR3 protein is one row after TCRdb ran MiXCR on the 5' RACE reads. Altogether about 720,000 distinct CDR3 sequences are present, 18% being singletons, with the ten largest covering roughly 13%. Germline V lookup: CDR1 MNHNS, CDR2 SASEGT. V shed 6 bases and J 4 bases; nucleotides not matched to a gene: 8. The CDR3 runs to 14 residues. This entry comes from a study of identical twins. This sample was also put to use in a study of T cells expressing NK-cell markers. From that second work: Each of 6 or 7 donors carried dominant NKG2C+ clonotypes accounting for roughly 1.0-8% of CD8+ T cells. Similarly, these clonotypes led the CD3+CD56-NKG2C+ fraction as well in four donors.

The V gene is TRBV6-1, the J gene TRBJ2-7; TRBD1 matches 8 bases. Material: PBMCs. This receptor was obtained from a woman in her late teens or twenties in good health. The DNA for the CDR3 is TGTGCCAGCAGACCCGGGACAGGCTCGTACGAGCAGTACTTC. This gives the protein CASRPGTGSYEQYF.